The clone carrying this T cell receptor (beta chain) occurred many times. This entry comes from a study of human T cells and chemical hapten exposure. Each CDR3 protein gets one entry after TCRdb re-called the RACE reads with MiXCR. The sample consists of 300,000 to 450,000 distinct CDR3 sequences, 5.1% of them appearing once. The time point here: pre-sensitization, week 0. Described treatment: therapeutic diphenylcyclopropenone sensitization with weekly scalp DPC. Investigators collected blood before applying each patch test. The sequence came from a woman aged 50 to 65 with alopecia areata. Some clones in this sample may be carry-over from other donors' samples. The source was whole blood, collected in connection with sensitization to the hapten diphenylcyclopropenone (DPC).

This CDR3 is CSVLPGGETQYF. The DNA for the CDR3 is TGCAGCGTTCTCCCTGGGGGCGAGACCCAGTACTTC. The genes are TRBV29-1 and TRBJ2-5; tentative D call: TRBD1 (6 bases). CDR3 size: 12 residues. CDR1 and CDR2 (germline): SQVTM, ANQGSEA. Trimming stripped 5 bases from V and 5 bases from J, with 12 bases between.